This T cell receptor (beta chain) derives from a study of neurological immune-mediated disorders. The study, taken as a whole, reports: None of the CDR3 amino acid sequences in expanded clones turned up in more than one subject, which points to private repertoires in all groups.

From 2 million PBMCs stored at -80 C, the unsorted libraries were generated. The germline gives CDR1 SGHRS, CDR2 YFSETQ. CDR3 length: 14 residues. V dropped 0 bases and J dropped 8; count of bases not matched to a gene: 6. Whenever a sequencing run was performed, it yielded over 190 million TCR-beta sequences from 15-18 subjects. Each CDR3 protein gets one entry after TCRdb re-called the 5' RACE reads with MiXCR. The sample records under 60,000 distinct CDR3 sequences, 3% to 3.5% being singletons. This clonotype was seen repeatedly, ten times or more. Its antigen remains unknown. The receptor was derived from a man between 35 and 55 years old with multiple sclerosis. The sample was PBMCs. The chain couples TRBV5-1 to TRBJ1-2; 8 bases align to TRBD1. CDR3 nucleotides: TGCGCCAGCAGCTTGGATGCAGGGGGCGGCGGCTACACCTTC. Its translation: CASSLDAGGGGYTF.